This T cell receptor beta chain was captured in a study of blood T cell repertoires in COVID-19. As handled by the study authors: By means of reference gene primer amplification, nucleated cell counts were estimated. Data came from immunoSEQ multiplex PCR; TCRdb stores just in-frame clones and leaves some out. That table is the source of V, J and clone size, and D and trimming were worked out from the DNA. The profile covers 350,000 or so clones, with around nine tenths appearing a single time and roughly 3.9% taken by the ten largest. V shed 0 bases and J shed 3 bases, with 17 bases lying between them. The CDR3 is 18 amino acids. Germline lookup yields CDR1 LGHNA and CDR2 YNFKEQ. Seattle's enrolled individuals joined amid active infection and were then monitored longitudinally.

Sequenced material: peripheral blood. This sequence originates from a woman aged 55-75 years with COVID-19, enrolled during active disease. The rearrangement links TRBV4-2 to TRBJ2-2; D might be TRBD1 (7 bases). This CDR3 is CASSQEEGARLDTGELFF. The CDR3 DNA sequence: TGTGCCAGCAGCCAAGAGGAGGGGGCGCGTCTGGACACCGGGGAGCTGTTTTTT.